This T cell receptor beta chain is drawn from a study of regulatory T cells in long-lasting Graves disease. In its sample, this clonotype was seen many times. Time point denoted: newly diagnosed GD, antithyroid drugs for less than 3 months. Scientists built the TCR library using RNA that was extracted from PBMCs. Peripheral blood, around 9.4 milliliters of it, was drawn into EDTA tubes. Arm-PCR with iRepertoire HTBI primers amplified the CDR3 regions for these TCR beta libraries. How the authors handled the data: Identification of gene segments yielded over 60 TRBV and over 12 TRBJ across samples. TCRdb re-analysed the multiplex PCR reads in MiXCR, keeping a single row per CDR3 protein. TCRdb, not the authors, supplied the V and J calls. The table has approximately 400,000 distinct CDR3 sequences, 10% to 15% seen once. These data also formed part of another study, on T cells in Graves' hyperthyroidism and ophthalmopathy.

This receptor was identified in a woman between 18 and 29 years old with Graves disease. Source: peripheral blood mononuclear cells (PBMCs), taken at new diagnosis, from a patient treated with antithyroid drugs.

CDR3 protein: CAWSVFWGTEAFF. As DNA, the CDR3 is TGTGCCTGGAGTGTCTTTTGGGGCACTGAAGCTTTCTTT. The chain carries TRBV30 and TRBJ1-1, with D uncertain. V dropped 0 bases and J dropped 4 bases, with 9 bases sitting between them. CDR1 is GTSNPN and CDR2 is SVGIG in the germline V gene (reference sequence). This CDR3 contains 13 residues.